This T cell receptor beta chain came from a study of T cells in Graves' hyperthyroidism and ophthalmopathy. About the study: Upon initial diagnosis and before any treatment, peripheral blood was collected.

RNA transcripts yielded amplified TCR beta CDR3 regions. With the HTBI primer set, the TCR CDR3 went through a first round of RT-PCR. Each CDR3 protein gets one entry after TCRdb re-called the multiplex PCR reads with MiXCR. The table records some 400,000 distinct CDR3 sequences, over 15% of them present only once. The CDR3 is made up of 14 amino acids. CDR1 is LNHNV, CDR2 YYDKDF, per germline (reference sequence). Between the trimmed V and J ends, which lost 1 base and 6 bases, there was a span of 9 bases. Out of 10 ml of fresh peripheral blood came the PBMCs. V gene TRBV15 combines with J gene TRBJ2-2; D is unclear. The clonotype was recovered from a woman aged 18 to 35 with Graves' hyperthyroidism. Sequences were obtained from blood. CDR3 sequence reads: CATSRGHYAGELFF. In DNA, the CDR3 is TGTGCCACCAGCAGAGGTCATTACGCCGGGGAGCTGTTTTTT.